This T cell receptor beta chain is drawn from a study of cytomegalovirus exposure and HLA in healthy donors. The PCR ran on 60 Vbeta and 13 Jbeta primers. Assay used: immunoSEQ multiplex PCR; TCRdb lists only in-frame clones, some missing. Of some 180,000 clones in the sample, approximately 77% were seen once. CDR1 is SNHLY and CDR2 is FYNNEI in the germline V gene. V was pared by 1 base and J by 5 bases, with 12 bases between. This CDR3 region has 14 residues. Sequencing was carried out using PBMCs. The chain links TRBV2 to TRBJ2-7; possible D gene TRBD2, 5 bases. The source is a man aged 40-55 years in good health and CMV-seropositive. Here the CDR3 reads CASSEGLTGNEQYF. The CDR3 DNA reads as TGTGCCAGCAGTGAAGGGTTGACGGGGAACGAGCAGTACTTC.